This T cell receptor (beta chain) emerged from a study of OX40 agonist ivuxolimab in advanced cancers. In the study overall: Age averaged around 60 years (range roughly 23 to 79), and around 78% were male. Of the patients, three showed partial responses, one with hepatocellular carcinoma and two with cutaneous melanoma. Broader study findings: Among the lowest levels of clonal expansion were found in partial responders at 0.1-3.0 mg/kg.

Remarks on this clone: Its antigen is currently unknown.

The investigators sampled blood at baseline, at cycle 4 day 1, and at cycle 7 day 1. Profiled with immunoSEQ multiplex PCR; TCRdb holds only in-frame clones, not every one. The table includes around 100,000 clones, approximately 90% detected once. CDR1 is MNHNY, CDR2 SVGAGI, per germline (reference sequence). J gave up 4 bases and V 6 bases, and 7 bases lay outside the gene matches. The length of the CDR3 is 15 residues. J is TRBJ2-1 and V is TRBV6-6, with 9 positions matching TRBD1. The receptor's source is an adult with an advanced solid tumor such as melanoma, head and neck, liver or kidney cancer. This specimen consisted of CD4+ or CD8+ T cells sorted from blood, obtained in a trial of the OX40 agonist ivuxolimab. The CDR3 DNA follows: TGTGCCAGCAGCCCTCCGGGACAGGGTTACAATGAGCAGTTCTTC. This gives the protein CASSPPGQGYNEQFF.